This T cell receptor (beta chain) was profiled in a study of cytomegalovirus exposure and HLA in healthy donors. Study-wide background: Ancestry clustering placed more than 65% of a few hundred genotyped donors in the Caucasian-associated cluster.

Trimming left V 4 bases short and J 6 bases short, with 19 bases between. This CDR3 is 16 amino acids long. The germline CDR1 and CDR2 sequences are SGHNT and YYREEE (reference sequence). Primers for the PCR totalled 60 Vbeta and 13 Jbeta. Data came from immunoSEQ multiplex PCR; TCRdb stores just in-frame clones and leaves some out. Among about 140,000 clones listed, around 63% were seen once. The sequenced sample was PBMCs. This clonotype was obtained from a human donor in good health. The chain couples TRBV5-4 to TRBJ2-2; possible D gene TRBD2, 6 bases. CDR3 coding DNA: TGTGCCAGCAGCCCAGACCCTAGCGAGGTGGCCGGGGAGCTGTTTTTT. Translating it yields CASSPDPSEVAGELFF.